This T cell receptor (beta chain) was found in a study of beta chain features in type 1 diabetes. Study background: Healthy donors and patients had similar age, gender and cell yields.

Every bit of the isolated RNA underwent reverse transcription, so sequencing read expressed TCRB transcripts. TCRdb keeps only in-frame clones here, not all; method: immunoSEQ multiplex PCR. Of 430,000 or so clones listed, about an eighth were seen once; the top ten hold more than 0.045%. Trimming stripped 7 bases from V and 5 bases from J, with 8 bases between. Per germline, CDR1 MDHEN and CDR2 SYDVKM. This CDR3 has 11 amino acids. This clonotype was sampled from a woman aged 18-29 years in good health. Sequencing was done on a sample of naive CD4+ T cells from blood. The chain carries TRBV28 and TRBJ1-2; D ambiguous. The CDR3 coding sequence is TGTGCCAGCAAATTGGGGTATGGCTACACCTTC. Protein: CASKLGYGYTF.